The 20 T cell receptor beta chains in this list originate from one sample, sequenced in a study of a mutant IDH1 vaccine in newly diagnosed glioma. Some clones are missing from TCRdb's copy, which holds only in-frame ones; the method was immunoSEQ multiplex PCR. The repertoire holds 30,000 or so clones, with around three quarters as singletons. These receptors are not linked to any known antigen. Time point specified: week 35, safety follow-up. What each vaccine dose contained was 300 ug of mutant IDH1 20-mer peptide, accompanied by topical imiquimod. The specimen comprised PBMCs, sampled from a glioma patient whose treatment included an IDH1 peptide vaccine. These receptors all stem from a man aged 35 to 55 with glioma. Some clones in this sample may be carry-over from other donors' samples.

This clone was detected once. At one boundary the junction diverges from the germline segment, which might be a read error. Other DNA variants within this sample encode the same CDR3. The V gene is TRBV12-5, the J gene TRBJ2-3; 12 bases fit TRBD2. There are 22 residues in the CDR3. Per the germline V gene, CDR1 is LGHNT and CDR2 is FRNRAP. CDR3: CASGLVTRHILAGGPGTDTQYF. The CDR3 region has the DNA TGTGCTAGTGGTTTGGTAACTCGACACATCCTAGCGGGGGGGCCGGGCACGGATACGCAGTATTTT.

The genes are TRBV5-4 and TRBJ1-1; 7 bases fit TRBD1. Germline loops: CDR1 SGHNT, CDR2 YYREEE (reference sequence). The junction had 3 bases not matched to a gene; V was cut back by 4 bases and J by 9 bases. The CDR3 sequence is 11 residues long. CDR3 sequence: CASSPGGKAFF. CDR3 nucleotides: TGTGCCAGCAGCCCAGGGGGGAAAGCTTTCTTT.

The CDR3 protein is CASSDGTTSTDTQYF. The CDR3 bases are TGTGCCAGCAGTGACGGGACTACTAGCACAGATACGCAGTATTTT. The V gene is TRBV6-4, the J gene TRBJ2-3; 7 nucleotides line up with TRBD2. CDR1 and CDR2 from the germline V gene are MRHNA and SNTAGT. J was trimmed by 0 bases and V by 2 bases; bases with no gene match: 2. The CDR3 totals 15 residues.

The rearrangement links TRBV6-5 to TRBJ2-3; D remains unclear. Germline CDR1 and CDR2: MNHEY and SVGAGI. Trimming shortened V by 4 bases and J by 2 bases, and 7 bases separated the two germline ends. CDR3 length: 13 residues. This CDR3 reads CASSLRLTDTQYF. CDR3 coding DNA: TGTGCCAGCAGTTTACGACTCACAGATACGCAGTATTTT.

The chain links TRBV5-4 to TRBJ1-4; 8 bases map to TRBD1. CDR3 length: 14 residues. CDR1 is SGHNT, CDR2 YYREEE, per germline (reference sequence). J was trimmed by 7 bases and V by 4 bases; bases with no gene match: 6. CDR3: CASSPQGAIEKLFF. Here the CDR3 DNA reads TGTGCCAGCAGCCCTCAGGGGGCAATTGAAAAACTGTTTTTT.

V usage is TRBV27 and J usage is TRBJ1-2, with 12 bases aligning to TRBD1. The CDR3 extends over 14 amino acids. J gave up 7 bases and V 2 bases, and 2 bases lay outside the gene matches. Per germline, CDR1 MNHEY and CDR2 SMNVEV (reference sequence). The CDR3 protein is CASSLRDRGPGYTF. CDR3 in DNA: TGTGCCAGCAGTTTAAGGGACAGGGGGCCTGGCTACACCTTC.

The J gene is TRBJ2-3, the V gene TRBV5-1; possible D gene TRBD2, 7 bases. Germline CDR1 reads SGHRS; CDR2 reads YFSETQ. The CDR3 covers 24 residues. V was clipped by 2 bases and J by 2 bases, with 39 bases between them. This CDR3 reads CASSFRGALGGFASASRDTDTQYF. CDR3 DNA sequence: TGCGCCAGCAGCTTTCGGGGGGCCCTTGGAGGTTTCGCTTCGGCCAGCAGGGACACAGATACGCAGTATTTT.

The V call is TRBV18, the J call TRBJ2-1; possibly TRBD2 for D (5 bases). Trimming pared 6 bases from V and 6 bases from J, leaving 15 bases between. The V gene's germline CDR1 is KGHSH and CDR2 LQKENI. CDR3 length equals 14 residues. In DNA form, the CDR3 reads TGTGCCAGCTCCATTAGCGAGGTTGGCAATGAGCAGTTCTTC. Translated, it gives CASSISEVGNEQFF.

V gene TRBV10-3 combines with J gene TRBJ1-2; D remains unclear. V lost 0 bases, J lost 7 bases, and 9 bases lay in between. CDR1 is ENHRY, CDR2 SYGVKD, per germline. The CDR3 has 13 residues. The CDR3 is CAISESGEAGYTF. CDR3 bases: TGTGCCATCAGTGAGTCCGGGGAAGCTGGCTACACCTTC.

The chain recombines TRBV5-1 with TRBJ2-3; D might be TRBD2 (7 bases). Per germline, CDR1 SGHRS and CDR2 YFSETQ. V was shortened by 6 bases and J by 2 bases, with 19 bases between the two germline ends. This CDR3 spans 16 amino acids. The CDR3 DNA sequence: TGCGCCAGCAACAGCTTAGGTGGGGGGGCCACAGATACGCAGTATTTT. It yields the protein CASNSLGGGATDTQYF.

The gene calls are TRBV4-1 and TRBJ2-5; D may be TRBD1 (6 bases). Germline CDR1 and CDR2: MGHRA and YSYEKL. The V and J ends lost 1 base and 0 bases respectively, with 9 bases between them. The CDR3 is 15 residues long. The DNA for the CDR3 is TGCGCCAGCAGCCAAGTTTACAGGGACCAAGAGACCCAGTACTTC. The encoded protein is CASSQVYRDQETQYF.

This clone was detected only a few times. One end of the junction is discordant with germline, which a read error may explain. The chain recombines TRBV2 with TRBJ1-1; D is perhaps TRBD1 (5 bases). This CDR3 contains 14 residues. CDR1 and CDR2 from the germline V gene are SNHLY and FYNNEI. CDR3: CASIKGSGNSEAFF. CDR3 DNA sequence: TGTGCCAGCATCAAGGGGTCAGGGAACTCTGAAGCTTTCTTT.

This clone is a singleton in its sample. This chain connects TRBV10-3 to TRBJ2-1; 13 bases are a match to TRBD2. The CDR3 has 20 residues. V gave up 5 bases and J gave up 2 bases; unmatched junction bases: 15. The V gene's germline CDR1 is ENHRY and CDR2 SYGVKD. The DNA of the CDR3 is TGTGCCATCAGTAACCGGACTAGCGGGGGCCTCCATAACGCCTACAATGAGCAGTTCTTC. This encodes CAISNRTSGGLHNAYNEQFF.

The chain uses TRBV6-1 and TRBJ1-1; D unclear. Germline lookup yields CDR1 MNHNS and CDR2 SASEGT. V gave up 6 bases and J gave up 5 bases, with 16 bases separating them. The CDR3 loop spans 14 amino acids. CDR3 in DNA: TGTGCCAGCAGCTACGCGCCAGGAGGGACTGAAGCTTTCTTT. Its translation: CASSYAPGGTEAFF.

The J gene is TRBJ2-5, the V gene TRBV7-9; D ambiguous. This CDR3 spans 14 amino acids. V lost 6 bases, J lost 0 bases, and 11 bases lay in between. From germline, CDR1 is SEHNR and CDR2 FQNEAQ (reference sequence). Written as DNA, the CDR3 is TGTGCCAGCAGTCCCTATGGGGACCAAGAGACCCAGTACTTC. It encodes CASSPYGDQETQYF.

Only a few counts were recorded for this clone. This rearrangement joins TRBV4-2 to TRBJ1-5; D ambiguous. Between the trimmed V and J ends, which lost 0 bases and 7 bases, there was a span of 13 bases. The germline V gene has CDR1 LGHNA and CDR2 YNFKEQ. This CDR3 has 15 residues. CDR3 coding DNA: TGTGCCAGCAGCCAAGATACCACCGCGGGGCAGCCCCAGCATTTT. This gives the protein CASSQDTTAGQPQHF.

This chain connects TRBV5-4 to TRBJ2-7, with a weak D call TRBD2 (5 bases). Germline assignment: CDR1 SGHNT and CDR2 YYREEE (reference sequence). The CDR3 sequence is 13 residues long. V was shortened by 4 bases and J by 5 bases, with 13 bases between the two germline ends. The CDR3 loop is CASSLAWGNEQYF. Here the CDR3 DNA reads TGTGCCAGCAGCCTAGCTTGGGGAAACGAGCAGTACTTC.

This clone was seen only a few times. This chain joins TRBV15 and TRBJ1-2; D perhaps matches TRBD1 (6 bases). Trimming stripped 1 base from V and 3 bases from J, with 18 bases between. The CDR3 consists of 17 residues. Germline V gives CDR1 LNHNV, CDR2 YYDKDF (reference sequence). CDR3 sequence reads: CATSRGVMTGGDYGYTF. Written as DNA, the CDR3 is TGTGCCACCAGCAGAGGTGTGATGACAGGTGGGGACTATGGCTACACCTTC.

This clone was detected once. The rearrangement links TRBV7-9 to TRBJ2-7; D may be TRBD2 (7 bases). Germline values: CDR1 SEHNR, CDR2 FQNEAQ (reference sequence). Between the trimmed V and J ends, which lost 1 base and 7 bases, there was a span of 14 bases. The CDR3 length is 14 residues. As DNA, the CDR3 is TGTGCCAGCAGCTTAGTCTCGCGGGGGCCTGAGCAGTACTTC. Its protein product is CASSLVSRGPEQYF.

The chain has TRBV6-6 and TRBJ2-2; no definite D call. CDR1 and CDR2 (germline): MNHNY, SVGAGI (reference sequence). The V end lost 2 bases, the J end lost 5 bases, and 6 bases lay between the germline ends. The CDR3 contains 13 residues. CDR3 DNA sequence: TGTGCCAGCAGTTACGATGGAACCGGGGAGCTGTTTTTT. Translated, it gives CASSYDGTGELFF.